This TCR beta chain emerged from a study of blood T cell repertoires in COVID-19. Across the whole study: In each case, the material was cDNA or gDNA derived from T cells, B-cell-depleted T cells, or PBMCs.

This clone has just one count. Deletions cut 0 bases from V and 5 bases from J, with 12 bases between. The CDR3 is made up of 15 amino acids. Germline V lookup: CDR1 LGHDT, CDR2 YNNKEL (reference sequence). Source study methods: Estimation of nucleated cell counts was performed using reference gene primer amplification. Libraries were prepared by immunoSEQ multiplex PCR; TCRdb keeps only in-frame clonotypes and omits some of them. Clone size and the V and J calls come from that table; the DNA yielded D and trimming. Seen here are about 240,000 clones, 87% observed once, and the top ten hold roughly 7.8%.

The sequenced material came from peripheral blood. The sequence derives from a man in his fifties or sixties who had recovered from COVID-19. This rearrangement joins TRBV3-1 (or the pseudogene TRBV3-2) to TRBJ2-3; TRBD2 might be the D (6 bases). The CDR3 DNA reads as TGTGCCAGCAGCCAAGACGCGGGGTTACGAGATACGCAGTATTTT. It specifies CASSQDAGLRDTQYF.